These 21 T cell receptor beta chains were all obtained from the same sample, sequenced in a study of T cells in Graves' hyperthyroidism and ophthalmopathy. The TCR beta CDR3 regions underwent amplification using RNA transcripts as the source. First-round RT-PCR of the TCR CDR3 relied on the HTBI primer set. TCRdb reanalysed the multiplex PCR reads using MiXCR and keeps one entry per CDR3 protein. The table records about 520,000 distinct CDR3 sequences, approximately 25% of them present only once. Sequenced material: blood. These receptors originate from a woman in her twenties or thirties with Graves' ophthalmopathy.

The table lists this clonotype with many counts. The chain uses TRBV13 and TRBJ2-2; 10 bases agree with TRBD2. Germline lookup yields CDR1 PRHDT and CDR2 FYEKMQ (reference sequence). With 5 bases clipped from V and 6 bases from J, the junction kept 6 bases outside the gene matches. The CDR3 covers 15 residues. CDR3: CASSRAGGVPGELFF. The DNA for the CDR3 is TGTGCCAGCAGCCGAGCGGGGGGGGTGCCCGGGGAGCTGTTTTTT.

The V gene is TRBV6-1, the J gene TRBJ1-2, with D tentatively TRBD1 (5 bases). V lost 0 bases, J lost 2 bases, and 19 bases lay in between. Germline V CDR1 and CDR2: MNHNS, SASEGT. The CDR3 is made up of 18 amino acids. CDR3 sequence reads: CASSEASRRPKGNYGYTF. The CDR3 region has the DNA TGTGCCAGCAGTGAAGCATCCCGCAGGCCCAAGGGGAACTATGGCTACACCTTC.

This clonotype was seen repeatedly, ten times or more. The gene calls are TRBV12-3 or TRBV12-4 and TRBJ1-1; D is undetermined. The V gene lost 11 bases and the J gene lost 1 base, with 14 bases spanning the gap. The CDR3 is 13 amino acids. The CDR3 DNA reads TGTGCCGGTCGAAAGAGTGAGAACACTGAAGCTTTCTTT. Its translation: CAGRKSENTEAFF.

This clonotype was seen ten or more times. This chain connects TRBV10-3 to TRBJ2-5; either TRBD1 or TRBD2 may fit D (6 bases each). Germline CDR1 ENHRY, CDR2 SYGVKD. CDR3 length: 13 amino acids. With 6 bases removed from V and 3 bases from J, the gap between germline ends came to 11 bases. Here the CDR3 DNA reads TGTGCCATCAGAGGGGGGAGCGAAGAGACCCAGTACTTC. As protein: CAIRGGSEETQYF.

In the case of this clonotype: A much bigger clone sits one base away, suggesting this may be a read error. The chain combines TRBV7-9 with TRBJ2-5, with 12 bases matching TRBD1. The length of the CDR3 is 16 residues. Per germline, CDR1 SEHNR and CDR2 FQNEAQ (reference sequence). The CDR3 nucleotides are TGTGCCAACAGCTTATCCGGGACAGGGGGCGAAGAGACCCAGTACTTC. Translated, it gives CANSLSGTGGEETQYF.

This clonotype appeared many times. The chain links TRBV20-1 to TRBJ1-3, with 7 bases aligning to TRBD1. The CDR3 runs to 14 residues. Per the germline V gene, CDR1 is DFQATT and CDR2 is SNEGSKA (reference sequence). J lost 3 bases, V lost 3 bases, and 5 bases had no gene match. For the CDR3, the DNA is TGCAGTGCTAGGACAGGGCCCCATGGAAACACCATATATTTT. Translating gives CSARTGPHGNTIYF.

This chain joins TRBV5-1 and TRBJ2-5; 8 bases align to TRBD1. CDR1 is SGHRS, CDR2 YFSETQ, per germline. Unmatched junction bases numbered 14, after V lost 5 bases and J lost 5 bases. The CDR3 loop spans 16 amino acids. CDR3 sequence: CASRRGAGGASETQYF. The CDR3 DNA is TGCGCCAGCAGGAGGGGGGCAGGGGGCGCCTCGGAGACCCAGTACTTC.

This clonotype was seen only a few times. The chain joins TRBV28 to TRBJ2-7, with D perhaps TRBD1 (5 bases). The CDR3 is 13 amino acids. Germline CDR1 is MDHEN and CDR2 is SYDVKM. V was trimmed by 2 bases and J by 5 bases, leaving 10 bases between them. This CDR3 reads CASSLTRVHEQYF. The CDR3 DNA reads as TGTGCCAGCAGTTTAACCAGGGTGCACGAGCAGTACTTC.

As concerns this clonotype: The junction differs from germline at one of its ends, possibly a read error. The CDR3 loop reads CASSDVDRLETQDF. The CDR3 DNA reads as TGTGCCAGCAGTGACGTGGACAGGCTGGAGACCCAGGACTTC. The genes are TRBV25-1 and TRBJ2-5; 7 bases match TRBD1. The CDR3 has 14 amino acids. Per germline, CDR1 MGHDK and CDR2 SYGVNS.

This clonotype was observed at least ten times. The V gene is TRBV7-2, the J gene TRBJ2-4; possibly TRBD1 or TRBD2 for D (5 bases each). V lost 0 bases to trimming and J lost 7 bases, with 13 bases between them. The CDR3 consists of 15 residues. CDR1 SGHTA and CDR2 FQGNSA come from the germline V gene. CDR3 in amino acids: CASSLAGWGFNIQYF. CDR3 DNA: TGTGCCAGCAGCTTAGCAGGGTGGGGGTTTAACATTCAGTACTTC.

This clonotype appeared a few times. The CDR3 DNA reads as TGTGCCAGCAGCTCGACAGAGACGGTGGTTGGCACTGAAGCTTTCTTT. It is translated as CASSSTETVVGTEAFF. The V gene is TRBV11-2, the J gene TRBJ1-1; weak D call: TRBD1 (5 bases). V lost 4 bases and J lost 4, with 19 bases in between. The CDR3 extends over 16 amino acids. Germline CDR1 and CDR2: SGHAT and FQNNGV.

This clonotype was seen at least ten times. The genes are TRBV6-5 and TRBJ2-7; maybe TRBD2 (5 bases). The germline V gene has CDR1 MNHEY and CDR2 SVGAGI. The CDR3 is 13 amino acids. V was trimmed by 7 bases and J by 3 bases, leaving 13 bases between them. The CDR3 bases are TGTGCCAGCAAGAATGGACTCTACTACGAGCAGTACTTC. It translates to CASKNGLYYEQYF.

This clonotype was detected many times. The chain couples TRBV2 to TRBJ1-2; 8 nucleotides agree with TRBD1. The trim removed 6 bases at V and 6 bases at J, leaving 6 bases unmatched. CDR3 size: 13 residues. Germline V gene data show CDR1 as SNHLY and CDR2 as FYNNEI. CDR3: CASRAGQANGYTF. CDR3 sequence (DNA): TGTGCCAGCAGAGCGGGACAGGCGAATGGCTACACCTTC. Variable domain in full (rest from reference TRBV2 and TRBJ1-2): EPEVTQTPSHQVTQMGQEVILRCVPISNHLYFYWYRQILGQKVEFLVSFYNNEISEKSEIFDDQFSVERPDGSNFTLKIRSTKLEDSAMYFCASRAGQANGYTFGSGTRLTVV.

A word on this clonotype: The junction departs from the called germline gene at one end, perhaps through a read error. The gene calls are TRBV7-9 and TRBJ1-1, with D perhaps TRBD1 (5 bases). Germline V gives CDR1 SEHNR, CDR2 FQNEAQ (reference sequence). This CDR3 is built from 13 residues. CDR3 residues: CASSLGGVRGAFF. CDR3 sequence (DNA): TGTGCCAGCAGCTTAGGGGGCGTTAGGGGAGCTTTCTTC. Full variable domain (remainder filled in from reference TRBV7-9 and TRBJ1-1): DTGVSQNPRHKITKRGQNVTFRCDPISEHNRLYWYRQTLGQGPEFLTYFQNEAQLEKSRLLSDRFSAERPKGSFSTLEIQRTEQGDSAMYLCASSLGGVRGAFFGQGTRLTVV.

This clonotype has more than one count but fewer than ten. V and J are TRBV6-1 and TRBJ2-7; 7 positions match TRBD1. The CDR3 has 15 residues. After removal of 5 bases from V and 2 bases from J, the junction contained 9 bases not matched to a gene. Germline V gene sequence: CDR1 MNHNS, CDR2 SASEGT. CDR3 bases: TGTGCCAGCAGTCCCTGGGGGACAGATACCTACGAGCAGTACTTC. It encodes CASSPWGTDTYEQYF.

Many counts were recorded for this clonotype. The chain is built from TRBV11-2 and TRBJ2-5; D is ambiguous. V dropped 4 bases and J dropped 2 bases, with 11 bases sitting between them. This CDR3 spans 14 amino acids. Germline lookup yields CDR1 SGHAT and CDR2 FQNNGV. As DNA, the CDR3 is TGTGCCAGCAGCTGGGGTAGAGAACAAGAGACCCAGTACTTC. Protein: CASSWGREQETQYF.

This clonotype was detected ten times or more. V usage is TRBV18 and J usage is TRBJ1-1; tentatively, D is TRBD1 (6 bases). V was cut by 3 bases and J by 1 base, with 15 bases left in between. Germline V gene data show CDR1 as KGHSH and CDR2 as LQKENI. The CDR3 loop spans 16 amino acids. Here the CDR3 reads CASSPPSRGANTEAFF. The CDR3 region has the DNA TGTGCCAGCTCACCCCCTAGCCGGGGGGCGAACACTGAAGCTTTCTTT.

The gene calls are TRBV15 and TRBJ1-2; D not resolved. Germline V gene lookup returns CDR1 LNHNV and CDR2 YYDKDF (reference sequence). The V end lost 9 bases, the J end lost 0 bases, and 17 bases lay between the germline ends. The CDR3 totals 15 residues. CDR3 protein: CATTNRAVPNYGYTF. CDR3 in DNA: TGTGCCACAACCAACCGGGCGGTACCTAACTATGGCTACACCTTC.

V is TRBV6-2 or TRBV6-3 and J is TRBJ2-7; no definite D call. The CDR3 extends over 16 amino acids. The germline gives CDR1 MNHEY, CDR2 SVGEGT. V dropped 2 bases and J dropped 1 base, with 15 bases sitting between them. The CDR3 loop reads CASSYTSGTQSYEQYF. In nucleotides, the CDR3 is TGTGCCAGCAGTTACACCTCAGGAACACAGTCCTACGAGCAGTACTTC.

A note on this clonotype: This may stem from a read error, because a much larger clone lies one nucleotide away. The chain links TRBV12-3 or TRBV12-4 to TRBJ2-7, with D perhaps matching TRBD1 (6 bases). The CDR3 contains 13 residues. V lost 5 bases and J lost 3, with 11 bases in between. The CDR3 here is CASSITGNYEQYF. The CDR3 DNA sequence: TGTGCCAGCAGTATAACAGGGAACTACGAGCAGTACTTC.

V and J are TRBV29-1 and TRBJ2-7, with D perhaps matching TRBD2 (6 bases). This CDR3 region has 14 residues. In germline, CDR1 is SQVTM, CDR2 ANQGSEA. Trimming cost V 0 bases and J 3 bases, with 12 bases left between them. The CDR3 region is CSVEEGTGDYEQYF. CDR3 nucleotide sequence: TGCAGCGTTGAAGAAGGGACGGGAGACTACGAGCAGTACTTC.